Following are 7 T cell receptor beta chains from one sample sequenced in a study of shared clonotypes between healthy human individuals. Profiled with immunoSEQ multiplex PCR; TCRdb holds only in-frame clones, not every one. Here the sample spans under 2,500,000 clones, roughly 95% being singletons. The specimen sequenced was naive CD4+ T cells sorted from blood. Subset given: CD45RA+ positively selected. Receptors originate from a man aged 18-30 years in good health.

The chain joins TRBV6-6 to TRBJ2-2; TRBD2 might be the D (5 bases). The CDR3 is 16 residues long. The germline gives CDR1 MNHNY, CDR2 SVGAGI (reference sequence). Trimming took off 2 bases at V and 7 bases at J, with 17 bases between the two ends. For the CDR3, the DNA is TGTGCCAGCAGTTACAAGCGGCCACGGTTGGACGGGGAGCTGTTTTTT. This sequence encodes CASSYKRPRLDGELFF.

The CDR3: CASNPTEPNSPLHF. CDR3 bases: TGTGCCAGCAACCCGACAGAACCTAATTCACCCCTCCACTTT. The chain is built from TRBV2 and TRBJ1-6, with D possibly TRBD1 on 5 matching bases. V dropped 7 bases and J dropped 6 bases, with 13 bases sitting between them. Germline CDR1 and CDR2: SNHLY and FYNNEI. The CDR3 spans 14 residues.

The chain is built from TRBV7-2 and TRBJ2-7; D is ambiguous. The CDR3 is 15 amino acids. Germline V lookup: CDR1 SGHTA, CDR2 FQGNSA. V was trimmed by 5 bases and J by 3 bases, leaving 17 bases between them. The CDR3 DNA reads TGTGCCAGCAGCCAGAACTACCAAACCATCTACGAGCAGTACTTC. Protein product: CASSQNYQTIYEQYF.

V gene TRBV11-2 combines with J gene TRBJ1-1, with 9 bases matching TRBD1. The V segment lost 5 bases and the J segment 3 bases; nucleotides outside the gene matches: 7. The CDR3 consists of 15 residues. Germline-derived CDR1 and CDR2 are SGHAT and FQNNGV. In DNA, the CDR3 is TGTGCCAGCAGCCCGAACAGGGGGCTGGACACTGAAGCTTTCTTT. Translating it yields CASSPNRGLDTEAFF.

This clone occurred once. The gene calls are TRBV2 and TRBJ2-7, with 11 bases aligning to TRBD2. Germline assignment: CDR1 SNHLY and CDR2 FYNNEI. This CDR3 contains 14 residues. Germline trimming cut 6 bases from V and 3 bases from J; bases unmatched to any gene: 4. Written as DNA, the CDR3 is TGTGCCAGCAGGACTAGCGGGACGAACTACGAGCAGTACTTC. Its translation: CASRTSGTNYEQYF.

The chain employs TRBV27 and TRBJ1-4; 9 nucleotides match TRBD1. Unmatched junction bases numbered 10, after V lost 6 bases and J lost 11 bases. The CDR3 is made up of 14 amino acids. Germline V CDR1 and CDR2: MNHEY, SMNVEV (reference sequence). In DNA, the CDR3 is TGTGCCAGCAGCATTGGGACAGGGCGGGGGAAACTGTTTTTT. It is translated as CASSIGTGRGKLFF.

The chain links TRBV2 to TRBJ2-7; TRBD2 matches 10 bases. Losses at the gene ends were 6 bases for V and 2 bases for J; bases not matched to a gene: 10. This CDR3 contains 16 residues. CDR1 and CDR2 (germline): SNHLY, FYNNEI. The CDR3 loop reads CASRETVAGGPYEQYF. Written as DNA, the CDR3 is TGTGCCAGCAGAGAGACTGTAGCGGGAGGACCCTACGAGCAGTACTTC.